The next 12 T cell receptor beta chains were all read from a single sample in a study of tumor-infiltrating lymphocytes in primary liver carcinoma. Total RNA (around 0.45 ug) served as template for TCR beta cDNA synthesis primed by a constant-region primer. Each TCR beta library was derived from three nested multiplex PCR rounds that employed slightly modified ARM-PCR. Each of the first two PCR rounds ran roughly 9 cycles with TRBV1-TRBV30 forward and C-beta reverse primers. From the multiplex PCR reads, TCRdb called clonotypes with MiXCR, one entry per CDR3 protein. The sample consists of about 64,000 distinct CDR3 sequences, about three quarters of them appearing once. Scientists recovered RNA and DNA together from approximately 20-30 mg of unsorted bulk tissue. Sequencing used liver tumor tissue from sampling region 4. The subset is: tumor region T4, right-lateral pole. These receptors all stem from a man between 35 and 55 years old with primary liver carcinoma and hepatitis B virus infection.

The table lists this clonotype with a count of one. At one of its ends the junction is not consistent with the germline gene, which may arise from a read error. V is TRBV6-6 and J is TRBJ2-7, with D possibly matching TRBD2 (5 bases). The length of the CDR3 is 15 residues. Germline CDR1 reads MNHNY; CDR2 reads SVGAGI (reference sequence). The CDR3 here is CANSHDIYGNYEQYF. Written as DNA, the CDR3 is TGTGCCAACAGTCACGACATTTACGGGAACTACGAGCAGTACTTC.

The chain uses TRBV6-1 and TRBJ2-3; D is uncertain. This CDR3 spans 14 amino acids. The V gene's germline CDR1 is MNHNS and CDR2 SASEGT. With 1 base removed from V and 2 bases from J, the gap between germline ends came to 7 bases. The chain's CDR3 is CASSEVVATDTQYF. In DNA, the CDR3 is TGTGCCAGCAGTGAAGTGGTCGCCACAGATACGCAGTATTTT.

In the case of this clonotype: A junction end diverges from the germline sequence, so it may reflect a read error. The chain recombines TRBV11-2 with TRBJ2-2; D may be TRBD2 (6 bases). Looked up from germline, CDR1 is SGHAT and CDR2 is FQNNGV. CDR3 length: 17 amino acids. The CDR3: CTCSLALGGANTGELFF. In DNA form, the CDR3 reads TGCACCTGCAGCTTAGCCTTAGGAGGGGCGAACACCGGGGAGCTGTTTTTT.

A single count supports this clonotype. The rearrangement uses TRBV6-5 and TRBJ1-1, with D maybe TRBD1 (5 bases). Trimming stripped 11 bases from V and 6 bases from J, with 22 bases between. Germline CDR1 is MNHEY and CDR2 is SVGAGI. There are 14 residues in the CDR3. This CDR3 reads CADSYLGSEAEAFF. Here the CDR3 DNA reads TGTGCCGACAGTTACTTGGGCAGTGAGGCTGAAGCTTTCTTT.

The V gene is TRBV4-1, the J gene TRBJ2-2; 9 bases match TRBD2. The CDR3 runs 17 residues. The germline gives CDR1 MGHRA, CDR2 YSYEKL. V shed 0 bases and J 9 bases; nucleotides not matched to a gene: 11. Here the CDR3 reads CASSQDPKRGAIRELFF. The CDR3 coding sequence is TGCGCCAGCAGCCAAGACCCTAAGCGGGGGGCGATCAGGGAGCTGTTTTTT.

On this clonotype: The conserved closing phenylalanine or tryptophan is absent in this CDR3, likely reflecting a read error. The chain combines TRBV10-3 with TRBJ2-2; D unclear. In germline, CDR1 is ENHRY, CDR2 SYGVKD. The length of the CDR3 is 15 residues. V lost 9 bases and J 4 bases, leaving 18 bases between the germline ends. The CDR3 DNA reads as TGTGCCATAAGAGTACAAGAGGTGGGCACCGGGGAGCTGTTTCTT. It translates to CAIRVQEVGTGELFL.

Concerning this clonotype: Because the CDR3 is missing its conserved closing phenylalanine or tryptophan, this is likely a read error. The chain links TRBV12-3 or TRBV12-4 to TRBJ2-5, with D unresolved. The CDR3 totals 11 residues. Trimming cost V 1 base and J 7 bases, with 4 bases left between them. The CDR3 DNA is TGTGCCAGCAGTTTAGGGGGGACCCAGTACCTC. Translated: CASSLGGTQYL.

As for this clonotype: The conserved final phenylalanine or tryptophan is absent from the CDR3, which likely points to a read error. The genes are TRBV11-2 and TRBJ2-7; D is uncertain. The germline V gene encodes CDR1 SGHAT and CDR2 FQNNGV. The CDR3 has 14 residues. CDR3 amino acids: CASSLGHGSCEQYL. The DNA for the CDR3 is TGTGCAAGCAGCTTAGGCCACGGCTCCTGCGAGCAGTACTTA.

Points on this clonotype: The conserved closing phenylalanine or tryptophan is absent in this CDR3, likely reflecting a read error. The V call is TRBV5-1, the J call TRBJ2-7; 8 bases align to TRBD2. The CDR3 totals 17 residues. Germline values: CDR1 SGHRS, CDR2 YFSETQ. The V and J ends lost 2 bases and 3 bases, in that order; junction bases with no gene match: 13. The CDR3 DNA follows: TGCGCCAGCAGCTTATCCGGGGTTGCGGGAGGAAACTACGAGCAGTACTCC. Protein product: CASSLSGVAGGNYEQYS.

This chain joins TRBV11-2 and TRBJ2-7; D call uncertain. Germline-derived CDR1 and CDR2 are SGHAT and FQNNGV. The CDR3 consists of 14 residues. The CDR3 loop reads CVSSLTDGDCEQYF. In nucleotides, the CDR3 is TGTGTCAGTAGCTTAACCGACGGAGACTGCGAGCAGTACTTC.

Comments on this clonotype: Since a much larger clone is just one base distant, this may be a read error. The chain links TRBV28 to TRBJ2-7; 7 bases line up with TRBD2. This CDR3 spans 14 amino acids. CDR1 and CDR2 from the germline V gene are MDHEN and SYDVKM. CDR3 bases: TGTGCCAACAGTTTCGAGACTAGCCCCCACGAGCAGTACTTC. It encodes CANSFETSPHEQYF.

The V call is TRBV5-1, the J call TRBJ2-3; the match to TRBD2 covers 10 bases. CDR3 length: 15 amino acids. Trimming at V came to 9 bases and at J to 2 bases, leaving 9 bases not matched to a gene. CDR1 is SGHRS, CDR2 YFSETQ, per germline. CDR3 protein: CANRFSGRNTDTQYF. DNA for the CDR3: TGCGCCAACAGGTTTAGCGGGAGGAACACAGATACGCAGTATTTT.